This T cell receptor beta chain originates from a study of OX40 agonist ivuxolimab in advanced cancers. Concerning the study at large: Ivuxolimab was an agonistic, fully human IgG2 monoclonal antibody directed against OX40 (CD134), a costimulatory receptor. The monotherapy dose-escalation portion (N ≈ 52 patients) of the phase I ivuxolimab trial is reported in the paper. Among the 50 to 55 dose-escalation patients, around 19 had hepatocellular carcinoma, 15 melanoma, 9 renal cell carcinoma and 9 head and neck cancer. Partial responses occurred in three dose-escalation patients: two with cutaneous melanoma and one with hepatocellular carcinoma. Intravenous ivuxolimab was administered to patients every 2 weeks at six dose levels: 0.01, 0.1, 0.3, 1.5, 3 and 10 mg/kg. A male proportion of around 81% and a mean age of around 60 years, ranging from about 20 to 80, were recorded for the dose-escalation cohort. Patients were allowed to have had prior anti-PD-1, anti-PD-L1 or anti-CTLA-4 therapy, and about 40% of the dose-escalation patients had been treated with checkpoint inhibitors. Peripheral TCRbeta sequencing aimed to test whether ivuxolimab altered TCR sequence diversity and caused clonal T-cell expansion.

The paper as a whole reports these results and caveats: The antigen specificity of the clonally expanded peripheral T cells was not determined. Partial responders in the 0.1-3.0 mg/kg groups had among the lowest normalized peripheral clonal expansion, especially among CD8+ T cells. At doses of 0.1 to 3.0 mg/kg, clonal expansion of both CD4+ and CD8+ blood T cells was observed from baseline to week 6. Low levels of normalized T-cell clonal expansion were also seen in some patients who did not respond. On average, CD8+ T cells showed more expanded clones than CD4+ T cells after ivuxolimab.

To sequence the TCRbeta CDR3 region, genomic DNA was isolated from the sorted cells. TCRbeta CDR3 regions were sequenced using the immunoSEQ Assay. This immuneACCESS table, as held by TCRdb, lists in-frame sequences with V and J called but not all clones. Of the missing ones, under half trace to an unresolved V gene in checked studies; the others have no known cause. In this sample the table shows about 71,000 clones, roughly nine tenths of which occur a single time. Roughly 15% of the sample goes to the ten largest clones. To note about this clone: Its antigen is still unknown. There are no base qualities to consult, and no much larger clone falls within one base.

Patients with a history of autoimmune disease or receiving systemic immunosuppression were excluded from the trial. Peripheral blood for TCR sequencing was collected from all dose cohorts at baseline, on cycle 4 day 1, and on cycle 7 day 1. The samples were taken from a phase I, first-in-human, multicenter, open-label dose-escalation trial of ivuxolimab. The trial enrolled adults with locally advanced or metastatic head and neck squamous cell, hepatocellular, melanoma or renal cell carcinoma. Before TCR sequencing, CD4+ and CD8+ T cells were separately sorted from peripheral blood. The CDR3 has 16 amino acids, counting the end cysteine and phenylalanine. Just CDR3 DNA is preserved here, 48 bases in frame from base 1. V is clipped by 0 bases and J by 5 bases, and the sequence between their germline boundaries is 16 bases long. The germline V gene specifies LGHNA as CDR1 and YNFKEQ as CDR2.

The sample consisted of CD4+ or CD8+ T cells sorted from blood, taken in a trial of the OX40 agonist ivuxolimab. The TCR was taken from an adult with an advanced solid tumor such as melanoma, head and neck, liver or kidney cancer. The V and J genes are TRBV4-2 and TRBJ2-5; the D gene assignment is perhaps TRBD1 or TRBD2, with each matching 5 bases. The CDR3 sequence is CASSQDLGTVRETQYF. The nucleotide sequence reads TGTGCCAGCAGCCAAGATCTAGGGACGGTGAGGGAGACCCAGTACTTC.